One and the same sample provided the 29 T cell receptor beta chains below, sequenced in a study of blood T cells in healthy people across ages. A second PCR, run for about 6 to 11 cycles, used a sample-barcoded 5' primer plus a J-beta primer mix. TCRdb reprocessed the 5' RACE reads via MiXCR and lists one record per CDR3 protein. Here the sample spans roughly 790,000 distinct CDR3 sequences, around 40% being singletons. What was sequenced was blood. All receptors come from a woman between 55 and 75 years old in good health.

V usage is TRBV6-1 and J usage is TRBJ2-3; TRBD1 matches at 12 bases. Per germline, CDR1 MNHNS and CDR2 SASEGT. V shed 7 bases, J shed 4 bases, and the junction held 15 bases outside the gene matches. The CDR3 runs 18 residues. The chain's CDR3 is CASTLEQAGQGASDTQYF. CDR3 in DNA: TGTGCCAGCACCTTAGAGCAAGCGGGACAGGGGGCATCAGATACGCAGTATTTT.

The gene calls are TRBV7-9 and TRBJ1-2; the match to TRBD1 covers 8 bases. Germline V gene lookup returns CDR1 SEHNR and CDR2 FQNEAQ (reference sequence). The CDR3 totals 13 residues. The ends lost 2 bases at V and 6 bases at J; junction bases unmatched: 2. CDR3 coding DNA: TGTGCCAGCAGCTTACCGACAGGGGATGGCTACACCTTC. It yields the protein CASSLPTGDGYTF.

This clonotype was recorded many times. CDR3 in amino acids: CASSHGGSYEQYF. Here the CDR3 DNA reads TGCGCCAGCAGCCACGGCGGGAGCTACGAGCAGTACTTC. The chain joins TRBV4-3 to TRBJ2-7, with 7 nucleotides matching TRBD2. The CDR3 runs 13 residues. Germline V CDR1 and CDR2: LGHNA, YSLEER. V lost 3 bases to trimming and J lost 3 bases; unmatched junction nucleotides: 2.

The V and J genes are TRBV7-9 and TRBJ1-2, with D perhaps TRBD1 (6 bases). The germline V and J ends were trimmed by 4 bases and 4 bases, with 16 bases remaining between them. There are 15 residues in the CDR3. Germline V gives CDR1 SEHNR, CDR2 FQNEAQ (reference sequence). The CDR3 DNA follows: TGTGCCAGCAGCTCCGTGACAGGTTCGGGCTATGGCTACACCTTC. It yields the protein CASSSVTGSGYGYTF.

The chain has TRBV27 and TRBJ2-7; 9 positions agree with TRBD2. V lost 6 bases and J lost 7; bases outside the gene matches: 10. The CDR3 loop spans 14 amino acids. The germline gives CDR1 MNHEY, CDR2 SMNVEV (reference sequence). CDR3 coding DNA: TGTGCCAGCAGCTCCCTAGCGGGATACAATGAGCAGTACTTC. Residues: CASSSLAGYNEQYF.

The chain combines TRBV6-6 with TRBJ2-5; 15 bases fit TRBD2. This CDR3 spans 16 amino acids. V shed 9 bases, J shed 5 bases, and the junction held 10 bases outside the gene matches. Germline CDR1 and CDR2: MNHNY and SVGAGI (reference sequence). The CDR3: CASSGLAGGPGETQYF. For the CDR3, the DNA is TGTGCCAGTTCCGGACTAGCGGGAGGGCCAGGGGAGACCCAGTACTTC.

This clonotype came up a few times. The chain couples TRBV20-1 to TRBJ2-3; 10 nucleotides align to TRBD2. Unmatched junction bases numbered 7, after V lost 5 bases and J lost 2 bases. Per germline, CDR1 DFQATT and CDR2 SNEGSKA (reference sequence). The CDR3 spans 15 residues. The DNA for the CDR3 is TGCAGTGCTTGGACTAGCGGCCTTTACACAGATACGCAGTATTTT. Translation: CSAWTSGLYTDTQYF.

The J gene is TRBJ2-5, the V gene TRBV29-1, with D perhaps TRBD2 (5 bases). CDR1 and CDR2 from the germline V gene are SQVTM and ANQGSEA. This CDR3 has 12 residues. V lost 4 bases and J 9 bases, leaving 15 bases between the germline ends. The CDR3 spells CSVGRGKEAQYF. CDR3 DNA: TGCAGCGTTGGACGGGGAAAGGAGGCCCAGTACTTC.

This clonotype has a handful of counts. The chain links TRBV14 to TRBJ2-1, with D tentatively TRBD2 (5 bases). Looked up from germline, CDR1 is SGHDN and CDR2 is FVKESK. The CDR3 has 17 residues. Trimming removed 0 bases from V and 2 bases from J, with 14 bases in between. The CDR3: CASSQEQLAWPYNEQFF. DNA of the CDR3: TGTGCCAGCAGCCAAGAGCAGCTAGCATGGCCCTACAATGAGCAGTTCTTC.

This clonotype has a count of ten or more. This chain links TRBV5-1 with TRBJ2-7; no clear D. The CDR3 loop spans 15 amino acids. Germline loops: CDR1 SGHRS, CDR2 YFSETQ. The ends were cut back, 0 bases at V and 3 bases at J, with 13 bases in the middle. CDR3 amino acids: CASSLVQSPDYEQYF. The CDR3 DNA sequence: TGCGCCAGCAGCTTGGTCCAGTCCCCTGACTACGAGCAGTACTTC.

The V and J genes are TRBV20-1 and TRBJ2-1, with TRBD2 matching 13 bases. This CDR3 region has 17 residues. CDR1 and CDR2 from the germline V gene are DFQATT and SNEGSKA (reference sequence). V was pared by 6 bases and J by 4 bases, with 12 bases of the junction left unmatched. CDR3 sequence (DNA): TGCAGTGCAAGGACTAGCGGGAGATCATTTCTTTACAATGAGCAGTTCTTC. Protein product: CSARTSGRSFLYNEQFF.

This clonotype was recorded a few times. The V gene is TRBV7-2, the J gene TRBJ2-5, with a possible D match to TRBD2 (5 bases). This CDR3 comprises 14 residues. V was trimmed by 5 bases and J by 1 base, leaving 11 bases between them. Germline-derived CDR1 and CDR2 are SGHTA and FQGNSA. The chain's CDR3 is CASSTALVQETQYF. The CDR3 DNA reads TGTGCCAGCAGCACCGCACTAGTCCAAGAGACCCAGTACTTC.

This clonotype was observed a few times. J is TRBJ2-1 and V is TRBV2; no reliable D call. This CDR3 has 13 amino acids. The V end lost 7 bases, the J end lost 5 bases, and 12 bases lay between the germline ends. The germline CDR1 and CDR2 sequences are SNHLY and FYNNEI. CDR3 nucleotides: TGTGCCAGCAAGAAAGACAATCACAATGAGCAGTTCTTC. It specifies CASKKDNHNEQFF.

This clonotype was counted between two and nine times. The genes are TRBV7-9 and TRBJ2-1; D gene uncertain. Per the germline V gene, CDR1 is SEHNR and CDR2 is FQNEAQ (reference sequence). This CDR3 is built from 13 residues. Trimming left V 5 bases short and J 6 bases short, with 11 bases between. For the CDR3, the DNA is TGTGCCAGCAGCCCCTGGGCCCGCAATGAGCAGTTCTTC. Its protein product is CASSPWARNEQFF.

This clonotype was recorded only once. The chain employs TRBV30 and TRBJ1-5; 7 bases are shared with TRBD1. V was pared by 0 bases and J by 6 bases, with 14 bases of the junction left unmatched. CDR1 GTSNPN and CDR2 SVGIG come from the germline V gene (reference sequence). CDR3 length equals 17 residues. The CDR3 protein is CAWSVPSGTEQPQPQHF. The CDR3 region has the DNA TGTGCCTGGAGTGTCCCTTCCGGGACAGAGCAACCTCAGCCCCAGCATTTT.

The sample holds a few counts of this clonotype. V and J are TRBV6-6 and TRBJ2-1; TRBD1 matches 12 bases. Trimming removed 0 bases from V and 7 bases from J; junction bases left unmatched: 4. Germline assignment: CDR1 MNHNY and CDR2 SVGAGI (reference sequence). The CDR3 extends over 16 amino acids. The CDR3 DNA reads as TGTGCCAGCAGTTACTCGGGACAGGGGGCTGGAAATGAGCAGTTCTTC. Its translation: CASSYSGQGAGNEQFF.

V is TRBV3-1 and J is TRBJ2-7; D is undetermined. The CDR3 is made up of 15 amino acids. Germline V gives CDR1 LGHDT, CDR2 YNNKEL (reference sequence). Deletions cut 1 base from V and 0 bases from J, with 10 bases between. CDR3 residues: CASSQVTASSYEQYF. In DNA form, the CDR3 reads TGTGCCAGCAGCCAAGTTACGGCCAGCTCCTACGAGCAGTACTTC.

The CDR3 DNA follows: TGTGCCAGCAGCCGGACGGCAGGGGCCTACGAGCAGTACTTC. Encoded protein: CASSRTAGAYEQYF. V is TRBV6-5 and J is TRBJ2-1; a weak D match, TRBD1 (6 bases). TRBJ2-7 matches the DNA end more closely, so the J call is doubtful. There are 14 residues in the CDR3. Germline values: CDR1 MNHEY, CDR2 SVGAGI.

The table lists this clonotype with a few counts. The chain employs TRBV9 and TRBJ2-1; 8 bases are a match to TRBD2. The CDR3 spans 16 residues. V dropped 0 bases and J dropped 0; count of bases not matched to a gene: 2. Per the germline V gene, CDR1 is SGDLS and CDR2 is YYNGEE. In DNA form, the CDR3 reads TGTGCCAGCAGCGTAGATCTAGCGGGCTCCTACAATGAGCAGTTCTTC. Residues: CASSVDLAGSYNEQFF. Based on the CDR3 plus reference TRBV9 and TRBJ2-1, the full variable domain is DSGVTQTPKHLITATGQRVTLRCSPRSGDLSVYWYQQSLDQGLQFLIQYYNGEERAKGNILERFSAQQFPDLHSELNLSSLELGDSALYFCASSVDLAGSYNEQFFGPGTRLTVL.

Written as DNA, the CDR3 is TGTGCCAGCAGCCCTGGGCCTAGGTCTGAAGCTTTCTTT. Protein product: CASSPGPRSEAFF. The chain recombines TRBV7-9 with TRBJ1-1; no clear D. The CDR3 consists of 13 residues. V lost 5 bases and J lost 6, with 13 bases in between. In germline, CDR1 is SEHNR, CDR2 FQNEAQ (reference sequence).

On this clonotype: A junction boundary mismatches the germline segment, possibly from a read error. V usage is TRBV6-1 and J usage is TRBJ1-6; no clear D gene. Germline CDR1 is MNHNS and CDR2 is SASEGT. CDR3 length: 11 residues. This chain's CDR3 is CASSEESPIHF. The CDR3 bases are TGTGCCAGCAGTGAAGAATCACCCATCCACTTT.

This clonotype was counted between two and nine times. The chain joins TRBV28 to TRBJ2-1; 8 bases fit TRBD2. The CDR3 length is 15 residues. Germline CDR1 MDHEN, CDR2 SYDVKM. V dropped 5 bases and J dropped 8; count of bases not matched to a gene: 11. The CDR3 region is CASSLSRTSSHEQFF. The CDR3 DNA reads as TGTGCCAGCAGTCTATCGCGGACTAGCAGCCATGAGCAGTTCTTC.

The chain couples TRBV10-1 to TRBJ2-5, with 8 positions matching TRBD2. The germline V gene encodes CDR1 WNHNN and CDR2 SYGVQD (reference sequence). Trimming took 0 bases from V and 5 from J; bases not matched to a gene: 8. This CDR3 region has 16 residues. CDR3 region: CASSESSGGFSETQYF. For the CDR3, the DNA is TGCGCCAGCAGTGAGTCCAGCGGGGGCTTCTCGGAGACCCAGTACTTC.

The V and J genes are TRBV6-1 and TRBJ2-7; D might be TRBD2 (5 bases). V lost 8 bases and J lost 0, with 17 bases in between. This CDR3 is 15 amino acids long. CDR1 MNHNS and CDR2 SASEGT come from the germline V gene. In nucleotides, the CDR3 is TGTGCCAGCGCGACGACCATAGCGAGCTCCTACGAGCAGTACTTC. It translates to CASATTIASSYEQYF.

This clonotype was observed a handful of times. The rearrangement links TRBV5-1 to TRBJ2-7; 9 bases match TRBD2. Germline CDR1 is SGHRS and CDR2 is YFSETQ. The CDR3 consists of 16 residues. With 4 bases clipped from V and 4 bases from J, the junction kept 12 bases outside the gene matches. In DNA, the CDR3 is TGCGCCAGCAGCGTAACCGGGACTAGCCTAGGGTACGAGCAGTACTTC. It translates to CASSVTGTSLGYEQYF.

J is TRBJ1-1 and V is TRBV7-3, with a tentative D call TRBD1 (6 bases). From germline, CDR1 is SGHTA and CDR2 FQGTGA. Trimming pared 5 bases from V and 4 bases from J, leaving 14 bases between. The CDR3 spans 14 residues. CDR3 DNA: TGTGCCAGCAGCCCAGGGGAGTTTAGCACTGAAGCTTTCTTT. This gives the protein CASSPGEFSTEAFF.

A word on this clonotype: One junction end does not reproduce the germline sequence, and a read error may be involved. V and J are TRBV10-3 and TRBJ2-5, with TRBD1 identical over 7 bases. The germline CDR1 and CDR2 sequences are ENHRY and SYGVKD. The CDR3 consists of 16 residues. CDR3 amino acids: CASSEGASRGQETQYF. In DNA, the CDR3 is TGTGCCAGCAGTGAGGGGGCTAGCAGGGGCCAAGAGACCCAGTACTTC.

The rearrangement links TRBV11-1 to TRBJ2-5; D is undetermined. The V end was cut by 1 base, the J end by 11 bases, with 14 bases between. The CDR3 is 13 amino acids. The germline V gene has CDR1 SGHAT and CDR2 FQDESV (reference sequence). As DNA, the CDR3 is TGTGCCAGCAGCTTAGGGGTCGGCGGAGAGCAGTACTTC. Translating it yields CASSLGVGGEQYF.

The rearrangement uses TRBV5-1 and TRBJ2-2; TRBD2 aligns across 9 bases. Germline V CDR1 and CDR2: SGHRS, YFSETQ. The V and J ends lost 1 base and 3 bases, in that order; junction bases with no gene match: 4. This CDR3 is 16 amino acids long. CDR3 DNA: TGCGCCAGCAGCTTGTCTAGCGGGGATTACACCGGGGAGCTGTTTTTT. This codes for CASSLSSGDYTGELFF.